Given below is one T cell receptor (beta chain) in context. Its antigen is currently unknown. Possible read error: a much larger clone is one base away. J lost 0 bases, V lost 0 bases, and 8 bases had no gene match. The CDR3 contains 18 residues. CDR1 and CDR2 (germline): MNHEY, SVGAGI. The data are from a study of regulatory T cells in long-lasting Graves disease. Study results and limitations: It was peripheral blood alone, not thyroid tissue, that was studied.

The time point was: newly diagnosed GD, antithyroid drugs for less than 3 months. PBMC RNA was the source of the TCR library. Investigators prepared the TCR beta libraries by applying iRepertoire HTBI primers and Arm-PCR of CDR3 regions. Each CDR3 protein is one row after TCRdb ran MiXCR on the multiplex PCR reads. The sample shows 680,000 or so distinct CDR3 sequences, 16% of them seen only once. The data also belong to a second study, concerning T cells in Graves' hyperthyroidism and ophthalmopathy. As that study records: Patients with uncontrolled infections, other autoimmune diseases, pregnancy or lactation were excluded.

This TCR was sampled from a woman younger than 45 with Graves disease. This specimen consisted of peripheral blood mononuclear cells (PBMCs), obtained at new diagnosis, from a patient treated with antithyroid drugs. The V and J genes are TRBV6-5 and TRBJ1-1, with 9 bases identical to TRBD1. The CDR3 nucleotides are TGTGCCAGCAGTTACTCAAGGGGACAGGGAAAGATGAACACTGAAGCTTTCTTT. This sequence encodes CASSYSRGQGKMNTEAFF.